Presented here are 8 T cell receptor beta chains from one specimen sequenced in a study of T cell responses to AZD1222 COVID-19 vaccine. Clones were sequenced by immunoSEQ multiplex PCR, and TCRdb holds only the in-frame ones, with some missing. The table shows 160,000 or so clones, with around 85% occurring only once. Sequenced here: peripheral blood, sampled after recovery from COVID-19. These receptors all stem from an adult who had recovered from COVID-19.

V usage is TRBV4-2 and J usage is TRBJ2-6, with 8 nucleotides matching TRBD1. The V segment lost 4 bases and the J segment 4 bases; nucleotides outside the gene matches: 15. Germline CDR1 and CDR2: LGHNA and YNFKEQ. There are 19 residues in the CDR3. The DNA of the CDR3 is TGTGCCAGCAGCCTCGGATCGGGGACAGGTTTCCGAGGGGCCAACGTCCTGACTTTC. This translates into CASSLGSGTGFRGANVLTF.

There are a few counts of this clone. The V gene is TRBV27, the J gene TRBJ2-6, with D uncertain. The CDR3 sequence is 14 residues long. V lost 6 bases to trimming and J lost 1 base, with 7 bases between them. Germline V gene lookup returns CDR1 MNHEY and CDR2 SMNVEV (reference sequence). The CDR3 protein is CASRRRSGANVLTF. CDR3 sequence (DNA): TGTGCCAGCAGACGGCGGTCTGGGGCCAACGTCCTGACTTTC.

This rearrangement joins TRBV9 to TRBJ1-2; D uncertain. CDR1 is SGDLS and CDR2 is YYNGEE in the germline V gene. V was trimmed by 7 bases and J by 2 bases, leaving 9 bases between them. This CDR3 region has 12 residues. CDR3 nucleotide sequence: TGTGCCAGCTCCGGACGGAACTATGGCTACACCTTC. This codes for CASSGRNYGYTF.

This chain links TRBV11-2 with TRBJ2-7; TRBD1 agrees at 7 bases. With 5 bases clipped from V and 1 base from J, the junction kept 5 bases outside the gene matches. The CDR3 totals 14 residues. Per germline, CDR1 SGHAT and CDR2 FQNNGV. CDR3 bases: TGTGCCAGCAGCGCATACAGGGGATCCTACGAGCAGTACTTC. Protein sequence: CASSAYRGSYEQYF.

This clone appeared once. This rearrangement joins TRBV24-1 to TRBJ2-1; D is perhaps TRBD1 (6 bases). Trimming stripped 4 bases from V and 0 bases from J, with 12 bases between. The CDR3 loop spans 16 amino acids. The V gene's germline CDR1 is KGHDR and CDR2 SFDVKD. CDR3 protein: CATSDTGLSSYNEQFF. The CDR3 DNA sequence: TGTGCCACCAGTGACACAGGGTTAAGCTCCTACAATGAGCAGTTCTTC.

This rearrangement joins TRBV5-1 to TRBJ1-5; 7 nucleotides match TRBD1. CDR3 size: 15 residues. Germline V gene data show CDR1 as SGHRS and CDR2 as YFSETQ. J lost 7 bases, V lost 3 bases, and 10 bases had no gene match. CDR3 loop: CASSSIPGQSQPQHF. Written as DNA, the CDR3 is TGCGCCAGCAGCTCCATACCGGGACAGAGCCAGCCCCAGCATTTT.

The chain uses TRBV10-2 and TRBJ2-1; 10 bases are shared with TRBD2. The CDR3 has 16 residues. The V gene end was trimmed by 6 bases and the J gene end by 1 base; junction bases not matched to a gene: 6. Per germline, CDR1 WSHSY and CDR2 SAAADI. The CDR3 bases are TGCGCCAGCAGAGCCTTAGCGGGAGGATCCTACAATGAGCAGTTCTTC. This gives the protein CASRALAGGSYNEQFF.

This sequence joins TRBV6-5 and TRBJ2-7; 10 bases are a match to TRBD1. The germline gives CDR1 MNHEY, CDR2 SVGAGI. The V segment lost 6 bases and the J segment 2 bases; nucleotides outside the gene matches: 7. The CDR3 consists of 15 residues. For the CDR3, the DNA is TGTGCCAGCAGCCGGGGGACAGGGGTTCCCTACGAGCAGTACTTC. Translated, it gives CASSRGTGVPYEQYF.